This entry describes one TCR beta chain. This specimen belongs to a study of blood T cells in healthy people across ages. It was with a sample-barcoded 5' primer and a J-beta primer mix that a second PCR of roughly 6 to 12 cycles was run. TCRdb fed the 5' RACE reads into MiXCR, producing one record per CDR3 protein. The sample records about 780,000 distinct CDR3 sequences, roughly 46% being singletons. The V segment lost 5 bases and the J segment 11 bases; nucleotides outside the gene matches: 13. CDR1 MNHEY and CDR2 SMNVEV come from the germline V gene (reference sequence). The CDR3 is 15 amino acids.

Sequenced input: blood. The chain joins TRBV27 to TRBJ2-5; 11 bases map to TRBD2. The TCR originated in a man aged 80 or over in good health. The CDR3 reads CASSPPLAGGNEQYF. In nucleotides, the CDR3 is TGTGCCAGCAGTCCCCCGCTAGCGGGAGGCAATGAGCAGTACTTC.